This TCR beta chain was sequenced during a study of CD8 T cells in ankylosing spondylitis. Study results and limitations: Within matched ankylosing spondylitis synovial fluid, disease-linked clones were reportedly significantly enriched. Some motif variants had been reported before (in reactive arthritis synovial fluid and blood). Apparently characteristic of ankylosing spondylitis blood was a TCR beta motif (eight highly homologous variants).

This clonotype was seen many times. Its antigen is unidentified. TCRdb fed the 5' RACE reads into MiXCR, producing one record per CDR3 protein. The sample holds some 220,000 distinct CDR3 sequences, more than 5.5% seen once. V dropped 5 bases and J dropped 0 bases, with 4 bases sitting between them. Germline CDR1 KGHSH, CDR2 LQKENI. This CDR3 comprises 12 residues. Sequences were obtained from blood, either unsorted or a sorted T cell fraction (not recorded which). This clonotype originated in a male donor with ankylosing spondylitis. The chain recombines TRBV18 with TRBJ1-1; D is unclear. In DNA form, the CDR3 reads TGTGCCAGCTCAGGGATGAACACTGAAGCTTTCTTT. This translates into CASSGMNTEAFF.